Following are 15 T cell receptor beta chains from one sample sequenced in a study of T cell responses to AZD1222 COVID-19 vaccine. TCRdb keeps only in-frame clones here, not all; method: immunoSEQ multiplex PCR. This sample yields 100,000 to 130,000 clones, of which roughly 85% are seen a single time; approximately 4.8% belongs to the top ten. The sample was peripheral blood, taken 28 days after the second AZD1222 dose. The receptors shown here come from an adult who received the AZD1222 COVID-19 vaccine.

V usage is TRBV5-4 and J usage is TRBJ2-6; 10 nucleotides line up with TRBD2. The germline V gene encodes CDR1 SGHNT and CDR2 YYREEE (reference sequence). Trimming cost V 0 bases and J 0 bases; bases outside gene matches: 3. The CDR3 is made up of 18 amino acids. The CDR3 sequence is CASSLGASGGSGANVLTF. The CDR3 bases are TGTGCCAGCAGCTTGGGGGCTAGCGGGGGCTCTGGGGCCAACGTCCTGACTTTC.

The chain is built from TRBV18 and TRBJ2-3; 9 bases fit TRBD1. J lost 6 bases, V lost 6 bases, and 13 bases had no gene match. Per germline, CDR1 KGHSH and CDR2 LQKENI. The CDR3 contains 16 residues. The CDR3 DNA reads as TGTGCCAGCTCTCGGGACAGGGTAATAGTCGTGGATACGCAGTATTTT. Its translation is CASSRDRVIVVDTQYF.

This chain's CDR3 is CASRPGQGPYEQYF. CDR3 coding DNA: TGTGCCAGCAGACCCGGACAGGGACCCTACGAGCAGTACTTC. This chain joins TRBV6-5 and TRBJ2-7, with 8 bases that match TRBD1. The CDR3 has 14 residues. The trim removed 6 bases at V and 2 bases at J, leaving 6 bases unmatched. Germline loops: CDR1 MNHEY, CDR2 SVGAGI.

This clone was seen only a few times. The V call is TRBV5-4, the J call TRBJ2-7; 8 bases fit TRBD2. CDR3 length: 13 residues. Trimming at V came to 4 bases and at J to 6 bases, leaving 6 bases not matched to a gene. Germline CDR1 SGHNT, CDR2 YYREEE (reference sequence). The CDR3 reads CASSPGTSPEQYF. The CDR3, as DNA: TGTGCCAGCAGCCCCGGGACTAGTCCCGAGCAGTACTTC. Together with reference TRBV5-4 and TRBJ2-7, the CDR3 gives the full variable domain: ETGVTQSPTHLIKTRGQQVTLRCSSQSGHNTVSWYQQALGQGPQFIFQYYREEENGRGNFPPRFSGLQFPNYSSELNVNALELDDSALYLCASSPGTSPEQYFGPGTRLTVT.

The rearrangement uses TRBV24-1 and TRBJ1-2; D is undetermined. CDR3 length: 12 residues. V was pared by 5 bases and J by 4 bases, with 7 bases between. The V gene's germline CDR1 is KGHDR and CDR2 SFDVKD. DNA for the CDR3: TGTGCCACCAGTGGCGGAGGCTATGGCTACACCTTC. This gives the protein CATSGGGYGYTF.

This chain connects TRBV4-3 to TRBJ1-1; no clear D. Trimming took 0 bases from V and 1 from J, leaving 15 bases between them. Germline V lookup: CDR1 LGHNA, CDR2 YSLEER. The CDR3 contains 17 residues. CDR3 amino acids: CASSQDRAELTNTEAFF. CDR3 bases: TGCGCCAGCAGCCAAGATAGAGCAGAACTCACGAACACTGAAGCTTTCTTT.

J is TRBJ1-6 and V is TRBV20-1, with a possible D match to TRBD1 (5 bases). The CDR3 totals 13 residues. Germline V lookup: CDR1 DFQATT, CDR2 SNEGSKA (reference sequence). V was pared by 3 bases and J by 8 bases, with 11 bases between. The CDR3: CSASAGDDSPLHF. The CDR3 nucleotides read TGCAGTGCTAGTGCGGGGGATGATTCACCCCTCCACTTT.

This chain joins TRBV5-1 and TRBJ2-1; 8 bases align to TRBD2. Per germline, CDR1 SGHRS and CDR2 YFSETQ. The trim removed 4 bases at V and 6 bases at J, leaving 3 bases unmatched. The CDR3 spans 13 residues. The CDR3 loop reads CASSPGGSNEQFF. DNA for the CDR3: TGCGCCAGCAGCCCGGGGGGGAGCAATGAGCAGTTCTTC. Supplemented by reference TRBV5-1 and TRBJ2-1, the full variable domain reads KAGVTQTPRYLIKTRGQQVTLSCSPISGHRSVSWYQQTPGQGLQFLFEYFSETQRNKGNFPGRFSGRQFSNSRSEMNVSTLELGDSALYLCASSPGGSNEQFFGPGTRLTVL.

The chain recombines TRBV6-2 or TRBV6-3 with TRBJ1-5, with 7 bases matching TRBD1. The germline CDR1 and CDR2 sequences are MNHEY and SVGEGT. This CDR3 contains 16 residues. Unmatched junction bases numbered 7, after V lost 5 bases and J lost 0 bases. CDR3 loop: CASSNDRAGSNQPQHF. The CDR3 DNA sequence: TGTGCCAGCAGTAACGACAGGGCCGGTAGCAATCAGCCCCAGCATTTT.

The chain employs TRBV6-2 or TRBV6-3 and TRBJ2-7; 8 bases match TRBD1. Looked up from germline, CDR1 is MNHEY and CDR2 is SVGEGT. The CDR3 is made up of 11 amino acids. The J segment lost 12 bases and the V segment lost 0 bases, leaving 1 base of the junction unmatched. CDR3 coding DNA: TGTGCCAGCAGTTACTCGGACAGGGTGTACTTC. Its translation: CASSYSDRVYF.

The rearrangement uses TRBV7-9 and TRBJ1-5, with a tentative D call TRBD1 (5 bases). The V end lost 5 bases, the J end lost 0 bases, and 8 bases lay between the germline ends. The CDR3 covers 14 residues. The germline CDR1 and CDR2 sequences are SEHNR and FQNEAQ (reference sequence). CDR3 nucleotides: TGTGCCAGCAGCCAGGGTGATAGCAATCAGCCCCAGCATTTT. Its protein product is CASSQGDSNQPQHF.

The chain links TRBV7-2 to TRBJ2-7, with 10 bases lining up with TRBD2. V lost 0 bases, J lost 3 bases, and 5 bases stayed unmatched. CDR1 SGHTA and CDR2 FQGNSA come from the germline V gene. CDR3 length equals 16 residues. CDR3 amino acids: CASSLATVAGGYEQYF. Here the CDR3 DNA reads TGTGCCAGCAGCTTAGCGACGGTAGCGGGGGGCTACGAGCAGTACTTC.

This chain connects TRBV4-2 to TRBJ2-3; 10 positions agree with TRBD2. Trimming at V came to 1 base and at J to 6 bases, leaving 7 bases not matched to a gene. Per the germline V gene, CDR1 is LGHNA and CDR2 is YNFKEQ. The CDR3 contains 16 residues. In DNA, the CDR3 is TGTGCCAGCAGCCAAGCAGCGGGGGGGGATTTTGATACGCAGTATTTT. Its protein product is CASSQAAGGDFDTQYF.

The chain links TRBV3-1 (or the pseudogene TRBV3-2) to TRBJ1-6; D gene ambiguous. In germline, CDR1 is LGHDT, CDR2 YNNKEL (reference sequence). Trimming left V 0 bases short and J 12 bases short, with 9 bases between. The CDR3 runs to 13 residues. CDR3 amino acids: CASSQDRTIPLHF. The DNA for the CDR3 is TGTGCCAGCAGCCAAGACAGGACGATACCCCTCCACTTT.

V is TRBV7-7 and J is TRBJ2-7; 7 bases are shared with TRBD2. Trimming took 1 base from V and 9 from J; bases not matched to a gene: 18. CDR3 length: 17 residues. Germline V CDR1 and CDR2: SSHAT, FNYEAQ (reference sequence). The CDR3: CASSLGHTRTPGGWQYF. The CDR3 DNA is TGTGCCAGCAGCTTAGGCCATACAAGGACTCCGGGAGGTTGGCAGTACTTC.